This record covers a single T cell receptor (beta chain). The data stem from a study of blood T cells in healthy people across ages. Alongside a J-beta primer mix, a sample-barcoded 5' primer served in a second PCR lasting roughly 7 to 12 cycles. In TCRdb, the 5' RACE reads were re-called with MiXCR into one record per CDR3 protein. The table includes roughly 800,000 distinct CDR3 sequences, roughly 50% detected once. Germline CDR1 MDHEN, CDR2 SYDVKM. CDR3 length: 14 residues. V shed 1 base and J shed 8 bases, with 11 bases lying between them. The chain couples TRBV28 to TRBJ1-4; D gene ambiguous. The sequencing input was blood. The clonotype originates from an elderly man in good health. The CDR3 reads CASSLYGVYEKLFF. CDR3 sequence (DNA): TGTGCCAGCAGTTTATATGGGGTTTACGAAAAACTGTTTTTT.